The entry that follows covers one T cell receptor beta chain sequence. Its antigen remains unknown. The sample belongs to a study of T cells after yellow fever vaccination. Whole-study context: Some fractions had low cell numbers, and these were prepared with SMART-Seq v4 Ultra Low Input. Study-wide results and caveats: Boosting was followed by the reappearance of most primary-vaccination clones (just under 97% CD4, more than 70% CD8). The appearance of a small share of clonotypes in both CD4 and CD8 compartments was observed.

This CDR3 is built from 13 residues. Germline lookup yields CDR1 SGHTA and CDR2 FQGNSA. The V gene lost 1 base and the J gene lost 4 bases, with 8 bases spanning the gap. UMIs were added to TCR cDNA along with a universal primer site when it was made by 5'RACE template switching. MiXCR was run by TCRdb on the 5' RACE reads, yielding one entry per CDR3 protein. This table holds just under 600,000 distinct CDR3 sequences, approximately 13% found once. Specimen: PBMCs, collected on the day of the yellow fever booster vaccination. The TCR sequence derives from a man aged 30 to 45 who received the YFV17D yellow fever vaccine. The V call is TRBV7-2, the J call TRBJ2-7; D is unclear. The CDR3 here is CASSLGYRYEQYF. The CDR3, as DNA: TGTGCCAGCAGCTTAGGGTACCGGTACGAGCAGTACTTC.